This T cell receptor beta chain originates from a study of shared clonotypes between healthy human individuals (dated by TCRdb to between 2020 and 2021). Notes on the research overall: The cohort included three men and a couple of women between 18 and 49 years of age. For each donor, three plates each were used for CD4 naive and CD4 memory, two plates were used for CD8 naive, and one plate was used for CD8 memory. The study deeply sequenced blood TCR repertoires of roughly five healthy adults to estimate repertoire size and the extent of clonotype sharing between individuals. Libraries were prepared and TCR repertoires were sequenced by different laboratories using diverse techniques, in order to increase sequencing depth and limit assay-specific biases. Per donor, leukapheresis produced somewhere between about 0.8 and 9 billion PBMCs.

The donors were healthy, HIV-negative adults who had no recently reported acute infections or vaccinations. Every donor was a Caucasian adult residing in Nashville, Tennessee, USA. CD4+ T cells were enriched by magnetic negative selection; naive cells were then positively selected on CD45RA, and the negative fraction formed the memory subset. Blood was collected by leukapheresis, and PBMCs were isolated by Ficoll-Histopaque density gradient centrifugation and then cryopreserved in liquid nitrogen vapor phase. Analytical flow cytometry was used to check the purity and quantity of each magnetically sorted T cell population. From each sorted fraction, genomic DNA was isolated and quantified by UV absorbance on a Nanodrop 2000c. What the study reported, not specific to this receptor: Incomplete sequencing was indicated by rarefaction of sorted-subset datasets, despite the large sequencing depth. Approximately 5% of naive CD4, roughly 3.6% of naive CD8, 2% to 2.5% of memory CD4, and more than 0.35% of memory CD8 clonotypes were shared across several donors. Higher generation probabilities were observed for clonotypes shared by all four sorted-subset donors than for non-shared clonotypes. The genetic and exposure-history diversity represented was limited by the small number of donors. Sampling was limited to blood, and TCR repertoires in tissue likely differ from TCR repertoires in blood. Naive subsets generally had larger estimated clonotype richness than memory subsets. Pairwise subsampling indicated that sequencing depth was expected to affect the degree of clonotype sharing among donors.

Using the deep immunoSEQ assay, TCR CDR3 regions were amplified from genomic DNA by multiplex PCR. Extracted genomic DNA from each cell subset was spread evenly across all wells of several immunoSEQ 96-well plates, with each plate serving as a replicate. For sorted subsets, approximately 210 ng of genomic DNA, equivalent to about 30,000 T cell genomes, went into each replicate PCR. Purified libraries were measured with a Qubit 3.0 fluorometer, size-checked on a Bioanalyzer 2100, and measured again with the KAPA Library Quantification kit. Each immunoSEQ 96-well plate was sequenced on its own single-read 150-cycle Illumina NextSeq 550 flow cell. The original pipeline was this. Because the immunoSEQ output included only junctional sequences and no quality scores, the filtering could not be the same as the filtering used for full-length reads. Sequences were annotated with PyIR, a Python wrapper for IgBLAST v1.9, using IMGT germline references to assign V/J genes and CDR3. Reads were removed for weak V/J assignments (E-value above 1e-6), missing CDR3, stop codons, out-of-frame junctions, or ambiguous translated residues. V3J clonotypes were defined by identical inferred V gene, J gene, and CDR3 amino acid sequence. Percentage overlap between repertoires was computed as shared unique clonotypes divided by the size of the smaller repertoire. RTK rarefaction, the Chao1 estimator, and Recon v2.1 estimates of unobserved clonotypes were used to assess repertoire richness. OLGA was used to compute generation probabilities for all TCRbeta clonotypes that the gDNA method yielded from several donors. What TCRdb holds here is the immuneACCESS table cut down to in-frame rearrangements. Part of the clones is not present; checked against another copy, under half of the missing clones reflect an unresolved V gene, and the others are unexplained. V, J and clone size reflect that table, while D and trimming were determined from the DNA. The sample data list 2 million to 2.5 million clones, and approximately 93% of these were observed just once. Under 0.45% of the sample is held by the ten biggest clonotypes.

As concerns this clone: This clone's antigen is unknown. Per-nucleotide qualities are absent, and no much larger clonotype sits a single base away.

CDR1 SNHLY and CDR2 FYNNEI were looked up in the germline V gene. The CDR3, from cysteine to phenylalanine, totals 13 residues. Only the CDR3 portion is preserved as DNA: 39 bases, with reading frame beginning at the first base. V is pared back by 6 bases and J by 6 bases, with 11 bases lying between the germline termini. This TCR came from a man between 18 and 29 years old in good health. Some clones in this sample may be carry-over from other donors' samples. Sequences were obtained from naive CD4+ T cells from PBMCs. Taken with the paper, the label for cell subset or site translates to: CD45RA+ positively selected. The chain uses TRBV2 and TRBJ2-2; the D gene is not confidently resolved. Read as DNA, the sequence is TGTGCCAGCAGCACCCTTGGGTCCGGGGAGCTGTTTTTT. Translation gives CASSTLGSGELFF.